The 5 T cell receptor beta chains presented below share a single source sample, sequenced in a study of T cells in women clearing cervical HPV infection. Repertoires were generated with immunoSEQ multiplex PCR, while TCRdb's copy carries only in-frame clones and drops some. The repertoire table contains tens of thousands of clones. What was sequenced was blood buffy coat. These TCRs come from a woman aged 18 to 69 with a cervical HPV16 infection that either progressed to CIN3+ or cleared (not recorded which).

On this clone itself: Relative to the germline gene, one junction end is altered; a read error may explain this. The read terminates 3 residues before the CDR3 end, so the remaining end is supplied by the germline J gene. V is TRBV20-1 and J is TRBJ2-7; D not resolved. This CDR3 is built from 13 residues. Looked up from germline, CDR1 is DFQATT and CDR2 is SNEGSKA (reference sequence). CDR3 sequence: CSATSRDSYEQYF. CDR3 DNA, as far as it was read: TGCAGCGCTACGTCCAGAGATTCCTACGAG.

Concerning this clone itself: The read terminates 3 residues ahead of where the CDR3 ends, so the germline J gene completes it. The rearrangement uses TRBV23-1 and TRBJ1-5; 8 bases are a match to TRBD1. TRBV23-1 is marked as an open reading frame, function uncertain. V trimming: 3 bases; J trimming: 7 bases; junction bases outside the gene matches: 14. The CDR3 contains 17 residues. Incomplete CDR3 DNA: TGCGCCAGCAGTCAGGGACAGGCCGAAGATGATGAGCAGCCC. It is translated as CASSQGQAEDDEQP. The whole CDR3 protein reads CASSQGQAEDDEQPQHF.

With respect to this clone: The sequenced fragment ends 3 residues before the CDR3 boundary, so the rest is inferred from the germline J gene. The chain carries TRBV7-2 and TRBJ1-5, with TRBD1 matching 8 bases. CDR1 and CDR2 (germline): SGHTA, FQGNSA. J was trimmed by 4 bases and V by 5 bases; bases with no gene match: 4. The CDR3 extends over 14 amino acids. CDR3 DNA (partial): TGTGCCAGCAGCCTCAGACAGGGGAATCAGCCC. Translating it yields CASSLRQGNQP. In full, the CDR3 reads CASSLRQGNQPQHF.

About this clone itself: The read ends 3 residues shy of where the CDR3 ends; the end is completed using the germline J gene. V gene TRBV2 combines with J gene TRBJ2-3; 9 nucleotides line up with TRBD2. Germline V gives CDR1 SNHLY, CDR2 FYNNEI. The CDR3 spans 12 residues. CDR3 protein: CASSPSGGPQYF. CDR3 DNA (partial): TGTGCCAGCAGCCCAAGCGGGGGGCCG.

Points on this clone: The read is 3 residues too short to cover the CDR3 end, so that end is filled in from the germline J gene. The V call is TRBV18, the J call TRBJ2-7, with D perhaps matching TRBD1 (5 bases). The germline V and J ends were trimmed by 4 bases and 6 bases, with 10 bases remaining between them. From germline, CDR1 is KGHSH and CDR2 LQKENI. This CDR3 has 12 amino acids. CDR3 sequence reads: CASSQGPGEQYF. Incomplete CDR3 DNA: TGTGCCAGCTCACAGGGGCCCGGCGAG. The variable domain in full, with the rest retrieved from reference TRBV18 and TRBJ2-7, is NAGVMQNPRHLVRRRGQEARLRCSPMKGHSHVYWYRQLPEEGLKFMVYLQKENIIDESGMPKERFSAEFPKEGPSILRIQQVVRGDSAAYFCASSQGPGEQYFGPGTRLTVT.